The 11 T cell receptor beta chains listed next were all sequenced from one sample in a study of blood T cell repertoires in COVID-19. Here immunoSEQ multiplex PCR was the method, and the copy in TCRdb shows in-frame clones only, minus some. The table records around 79,000 clones, around 89% of them present only once. The sequenced sample was peripheral blood. These receptors all come from a human donor in a cohort sampled during active COVID-19.

The V and J genes are TRBV2 and TRBJ1-5, with D unresolved. CDR1 is SNHLY and CDR2 is FYNNEI in the germline V gene. Trimming left V 5 bases short and J 2 bases short, with 7 bases between. The CDR3 runs to 13 residues. In nucleotides, the CDR3 is TGTGCCAGCAGTTACAGTGGCAATCAGCCCCAGCATTTT. It yields the protein CASSYSGNQPQHF.

The chain has TRBV14 and TRBJ2-5, with 9 nucleotides matching TRBD2. Germline V gene sequence: CDR1 SGHDN, CDR2 FVKESK. The V and J ends lost 0 bases and 5 bases, in that order; junction bases with no gene match: 10. This CDR3 comprises 17 residues. The CDR3 region is CASSQDQWREGPETQYF. Written as DNA, the CDR3 is TGTGCCAGCAGCCAAGATCAGTGGCGGGAGGGCCCTGAGACCCAGTACTTC.

This chain links TRBV29-1 with TRBJ2-5; D is unclear. The germline V and J ends were trimmed by 5 bases and 0 bases, with 10 bases remaining between them. CDR1 SQVTM and CDR2 ANQGSEA come from the germline V gene. The CDR3 spans 13 residues. The CDR3 here is CSVLGRDQETQYF. In DNA form, the CDR3 reads TGCAGCGTTCTTGGTCGCGACCAAGAGACCCAGTACTTC.

This rearrangement joins TRBV11-3 to TRBJ2-7, with D uncertain. Germline-derived CDR1 and CDR2 are SGHNT and YENEEA. The CDR3 sequence is 13 residues long. Trimming stripped 1 base from V and 2 bases from J, with 6 bases between. The CDR3 region has the DNA TGTGCCAGCAGCTTAGCGCCGGCCTACGAGCAGTACTTC. It is translated as CASSLAPAYEQYF.

The table lists this clone with a count of one. This chain connects TRBV2 to TRBJ1-2; TRBD1 matches at 8 bases. The CDR3 runs to 13 residues. Germline assignment: CDR1 SNHLY and CDR2 FYNNEI. Germline trimming cut 6 bases from V and 7 bases from J; bases unmatched to any gene: 7. The CDR3 reads CASRQGESFGYTF. The DNA of the CDR3 is TGTGCCAGCAGACAGGGGGAAAGTTTTGGCTACACCTTC.

The J gene is TRBJ2-3, the V gene TRBV30, with TRBD2 identical over 8 bases. The trim removed 4 bases at V and 2 bases at J, leaving 8 bases unmatched. Germline V CDR1 and CDR2: GTSNPN, SVGIG (reference sequence). The CDR3 is 15 amino acids. CDR3 protein: CAWTGLASLTDTQYF. CDR3 bases: TGTGCCTGGACCGGACTAGCATCCCTCACAGATACGCAGTATTTT.

The rearrangement uses TRBV2 and TRBJ1-1; TRBD1 aligns across 8 bases. V gave up 6 bases and J gave up 1 base; unmatched junction bases: 4. The CDR3 has 14 amino acids. Germline V gene data show CDR1 as SNHLY and CDR2 as FYNNEI. CDR3 sequence: CASRRGTGNTEAFF. CDR3 nucleotide sequence: TGTGCCAGCAGGAGAGGGACAGGGAACACTGAAGCTTTCTTT. The full variable domain, with the rest looked up from reference TRBV2 and TRBJ1-1, is EPEVTQTPSHQVTQMGQEVILRCVPISNHLYFYWYRQILGQKVEFLVSFYNNEISEKSEIFDDQFSVERPDGSNFTLKIRSTKLEDSAMYFCASRRGTGNTEAFFGQGTRLTVV.

This chain links TRBV27 with TRBJ2-3; D gene ambiguous. Trimming shortened V by 2 bases and J by 5 bases, and 8 bases separated the two germline ends. CDR1 MNHEY and CDR2 SMNVEV come from the germline V gene (reference sequence). This CDR3 spans 13 amino acids. Here the CDR3 DNA reads TGTGCCAGCAGTTTAACGAGAGAAGATACGCAGTATTTT. This gives the protein CASSLTREDTQYF.

The gene calls are TRBV5-1 and TRBJ2-2; D is unresolved. Germline-derived CDR1 and CDR2 are SGHRS and YFSETQ. CDR3 length: 15 residues. V was trimmed by 4 bases and J by 0 bases, leaving 10 bases between them. The CDR3 DNA sequence: TGCGCCAGCAGCCACCCAGCGCCGAACACCGGGGAGCTGTTTTTT. Translating gives CASSHPAPNTGELFF. The entire variable domain, with the rest obtained from reference TRBV5-1 and TRBJ2-2, is as follows: KAGVTQTPRYLIKTRGQQVTLSCSPISGHRSVSWYQQTPGQGLQFLFEYFSETQRNKGNFPGRFSGRQFSNSRSEMNVSTLELGDSALYLCASSHPAPNTGELFFGEGSRLTVL.

The V and J genes are TRBV9 and TRBJ2-7; tentative D call: TRBD2 (5 bases). V was cut by 0 bases and J by 7 bases, with 11 bases left in between. CDR3 size: 13 residues. Germline-derived CDR1 and CDR2 are SGDLS and YYNGEE. The CDR3 sequence: CASSVGEHWEQYF. CDR3 bases: TGTGCCAGCAGCGTAGGGGAGCACTGGGAGCAGTACTTC.

This clone was picked up a small number of times. The rearrangement links TRBV10-1 to TRBJ2-3; TRBD2 aligns across 13 bases. Germline CDR1 is WNHNN and CDR2 is SYGVQD (reference sequence). CDR3 length equals 15 residues. V lost 4 bases and J lost 4; bases outside the gene matches: 2. DNA of the CDR3: TGCGCCAGCAGTGGGGGACTAGCGGGGTCAGATACGCAGTATTTT. Amino acids: CASSGGLAGSDTQYF.